The entry below describes one T cell receptor (beta chain). Its antigen remains unidentified. The assay was immunoSEQ multiplex PCR, and TCRdb's table has in-frame clones only and misses some. The sample lists around 20,000 clones, 83% occurring once. The source of the sample is a study of early stage breast cancer tumors. V was pared by 2 bases and J by 1 base, with 10 bases between. The germline gives CDR1 MDHEN, CDR2 SYDVKM. The length of the CDR3 is 15 residues. Whole-study findings and limits: Enriched TCRB sequences shared across patients were mostly commonly generated sequences.

The sequence came from a person between 65 and 80 years old with breast cancer. The chain uses TRBV28 and TRBJ2-3; D might be TRBD2 (5 bases). Material for sequencing was blood. CDR3 nucleotide sequence: TGTGCCAGCAGTTTAGGAGGTGCCGGCACAGATACGCAGTATTTT. It codes for CASSLGGAGTDTQYF.